This T cell receptor (beta chain) stems from a study of long-term antiretroviral therapy in people with HIV. Survey level was the resolution at which the v3.0 immunoSEQ assay ran. This table comes from immunoSEQ multiplex PCR, and its TCRdb copy is limited to in-frame clones, with some not included. The sample lists around 27,000 clones; around 79% were seen once. The CDR3 extends over 15 amino acids. CDR1 and CDR2 from the germline V gene are MNHEY and SMNVEV (reference sequence). V dropped 5 bases and J dropped 5; count of bases not matched to a gene: 6. The material sequenced was unsorted PBMCs, taken 1.1 years before starting antiretroviral therapy. The rearrangement links TRBV27 to TRBJ1-1; 12 nucleotides line up with TRBD1. This TCR came from a woman aged 30 to 39 with HIV. The CDR3 sequence: CASSPGQGARTEAFF. The CDR3 DNA follows: TGTGCCAGCAGTCCGGGACAGGGGGCGCGGACTGAAGCTTTCTTT.